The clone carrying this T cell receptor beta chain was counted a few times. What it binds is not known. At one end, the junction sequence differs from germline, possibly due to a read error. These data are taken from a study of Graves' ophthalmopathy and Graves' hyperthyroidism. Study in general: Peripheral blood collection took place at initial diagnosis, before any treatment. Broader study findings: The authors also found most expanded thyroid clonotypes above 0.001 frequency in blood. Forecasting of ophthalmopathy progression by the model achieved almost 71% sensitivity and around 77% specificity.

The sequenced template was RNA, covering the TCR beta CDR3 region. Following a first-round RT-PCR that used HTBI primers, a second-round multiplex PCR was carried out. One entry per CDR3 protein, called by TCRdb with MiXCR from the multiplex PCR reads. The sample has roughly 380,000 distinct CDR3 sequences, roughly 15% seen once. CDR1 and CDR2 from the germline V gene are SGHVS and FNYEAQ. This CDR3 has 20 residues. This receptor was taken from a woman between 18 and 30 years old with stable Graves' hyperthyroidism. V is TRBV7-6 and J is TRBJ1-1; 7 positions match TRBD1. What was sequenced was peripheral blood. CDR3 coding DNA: TGTGCTAGCAGCACTCAGGGGGAGGGCCGGAGAAACGGTCTGAACACTGAAGCTTTCTTT. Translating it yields CASSTQGEGRRNGLNTEAFF.